In its sample, the clone carrying this T cell receptor beta chain was seen once. Its antigen is still unknown. The sample originates from a study of shared clonotypes between healthy human individuals. Germline-derived CDR1 and CDR2 are MGHDK and SYGVNS. V was pared by 1 base and J by 5 bases, with 8 bases between. The CDR3 is 13 amino acids. An assay was performed, and its level was deep. Libraries were prepared by immunoSEQ multiplex PCR; TCRdb keeps only in-frame clonotypes and omits some of them. The table lists more than 1.2 million clones, just under 99% of them singletons, with approximately 0.4% in the top ten. Broader study findings: Compared with clonotypes that all four donors shared, non-shared clonotypes had lower generation probabilities.

This receptor was obtained from a man aged 30-40 years in good health. The chain carries TRBV25-1 and TRBJ1-1; no clear D. The sequenced sample was naive CD4+ T cells sorted from blood. Subset: CD45RA+ positively selected. CDR3 loop: CASSEWAGTEAFF. CDR3 in DNA: TGTGCCAGCAGTGAATGGGCGGGTACTGAAGCTTTCTTT.